This paragraph covers one T cell receptor (beta chain) sequence. Its antigen is unidentified. This specimen belongs to a study of Ad26.COV2.S vaccination and SARS-CoV-2 variants. Study-level points and caveats: Substantial breadth in spike-specific CD8+ and CD4+ T cell responses was reportedly seen after vaccination.

Profiled with immunoSEQ multiplex PCR; TCRdb holds only in-frame clones, not every one. The sample shows roughly 380,000 clones, about 90% of them seen only once. The V segment lost 3 bases and the J segment 7 bases; nucleotides outside the gene matches: 9. Germline V CDR1 and CDR2: SGHNT, YYREEE (reference sequence). The CDR3 is 15 residues long. This receptor was identified in a human donor who had recovered from COVID-19. J is TRBJ1-4 and V is TRBV5-4, with 7 bases matching TRBD1. The sample was peripheral blood, taken after recovery from COVID-19. CDR3 residues: CASSSETGLSEKLFF. The CDR3 bases are TGTGCCAGCAGCTCCGAGACAGGGTTGAGTGAAAAACTGTTTTTT.